The 16 T cell receptor beta chains listed next were all sequenced from one sample in a study of blood T cell repertoires in COVID-19. The method was immunoSEQ multiplex PCR; TCRdb's version includes in-frame clones alone and lacks a portion of them. The sample consists of hundreds of thousands of clones, 88% of them appearing once. Material for sequencing was peripheral blood. These receptors originate from a woman in her twenties or thirties with COVID-19, enrolled during active disease.

This chain connects TRBV27 to TRBJ2-5; tentative D call: TRBD2 (7 bases). Trimming removed 6 bases at V and 4 bases at J, with 9 bases between. Germline V CDR1 and CDR2: MNHEY, SMNVEV (reference sequence). This CDR3 has 12 residues. The CDR3 protein is CASRGGVETQYF. As DNA, the CDR3 is TGTGCCAGCAGAGGGGGGGTAGAGACCCAGTACTTC.

The gene calls are TRBV18 and TRBJ2-3, with TRBD2 as a possible D gene (6 bases). Deletions cut 1 base from V and 1 base from J, with 12 bases between. The CDR3 spans 16 residues. Germline V gene lookup returns CDR1 KGHSH and CDR2 LQKENI. In DNA, the CDR3 is TGTGCCAGCTCACCACTACCGGGGGACCGCACAGATACGCAGTATTTT. Translated: CASSPLPGDRTDTQYF. The complete variable domain, with remaining parts taken from reference TRBV18 and TRBJ2-3, reads NAGVMQNPRHLVRRRGQEARLRCSPMKGHSHVYWYRQLPEEGLKFMVYLQKENIIDESGMPKERFSAEFPKEGPSILRIQQVVRGDSAAYFCASSPLPGDRTDTQYFGPGTRLTVL.

V usage is TRBV11-2 and J usage is TRBJ2-1; a possible D gene is TRBD1 (6 bases). The ends were cut back, 5 bases at V and 4 bases at J, with 9 bases in the middle. CDR3 length equals 13 residues. Germline CDR1 SGHAT, CDR2 FQNNGV. CDR3 in DNA: TGTGCCAGCAGCCCCGGACAGTACAATGAGCAGTTCTTC. It encodes CASSPGQYNEQFF.

V and J are TRBV10-3 and TRBJ2-1, with TRBD1 matching 11 bases. CDR3 length equals 16 residues. Germline loops: CDR1 ENHRY, CDR2 SYGVKD. V gave up 0 bases and J gave up 7 bases; unmatched junction bases: 5. CDR3 in DNA: TGTGCCATCAGTGAGTCAGGACAGGGGGCATCGAATGAGCAGTTCTTC. Translation: CAISESGQGASNEQFF.

This rearrangement joins TRBV21-1 to TRBJ2-3; the table's D call, TRBD1, was not checked against the DNA. TRBV21-1 is a recognized pseudogene. The CDR3 has 20 residues. CDR3 coding DNA: TGTGCCAGCAGCACCGACAGGGGGCGAACGGGAGGGCCGGAAACAGATACGCAGTATTTT. Translated: CASSTDRGRTGGPETDTQYF.

The chain links TRBV12-3 or TRBV12-4 to TRBJ1-1, with a tentative D call TRBD1 (5 bases). This CDR3 spans 13 amino acids. The V end lost 7 bases, the J end lost 6 bases, and 15 bases lay between the germline ends. DNA for the CDR3: TGTGCCAGCACCATCAGGGTTGGCGCTGAAGCTTTCTTT. It is translated as CASTIRVGAEAFF.

The J gene is TRBJ2-5, the V gene TRBV2, with D possibly TRBD2 on 6 matching bases. V dropped 5 bases and J dropped 0 bases, with 7 bases sitting between them. The CDR3 is made up of 13 amino acids. Germline V gene data show CDR1 as SNHLY and CDR2 as FYNNEI. The CDR3 DNA sequence: TGTGCCAGCAGTCGACTAGACCAAGAGACCCAGTACTTC. Its translation is CASSRLDQETQYF.

The chain carries TRBV5-1 and TRBJ1-2; D is undetermined. Deletions cut 0 bases from V and 5 bases from J, with 5 bases between. Germline V CDR1 and CDR2: SGHRS, YFSETQ. This CDR3 spans 12 amino acids. CDR3 DNA: TGCGCCAGCAGCTTGGAAGCTTATGGCTACACCTTC. Encoded protein: CASSLEAYGYTF.

This chain connects TRBV7-9 to TRBJ2-2; D gene unclear. This CDR3 comprises 14 residues. Germline lookup yields CDR1 SEHNR and CDR2 FQNEAQ (reference sequence). Trimming removed 2 bases at V and 6 bases at J, with 10 bases between. The CDR3 protein is CASSLQDFAGELFF. In DNA form, the CDR3 reads TGTGCCAGCAGCTTACAAGACTTCGCCGGGGAGCTGTTTTTT.

The rearrangement links TRBV7-8 to TRBJ2-5; D perhaps matches TRBD2 (5 bases). With 2 bases removed from V and 1 base from J, the gap between germline ends came to 8 bases. Germline values: CDR1 SGHVS, CDR2 FQNEAQ. The CDR3 is 14 amino acids. CDR3 sequence: CASSLLTIQETQYF. CDR3 nucleotide sequence: TGTGCCAGCAGCTTATTGACTATCCAAGAGACCCAGTACTTC.

The count of this clone is one. The rearrangement uses TRBV5-1 and TRBJ2-6, with 7 bases identical to TRBD1. V was pared by 0 bases and J by 0 bases, with 3 bases of the junction left unmatched. CDR1 and CDR2 from the germline V gene are SGHRS and YFSETQ. The CDR3 sequence is 17 residues long. CDR3 DNA: TGCGCCAGCAGCTTGGACGCAGGGGGCTCTGGGGCCAACGTCCTGACTTTC. The encoded protein is CASSLDAGGSGANVLTF. The whole variable domain, filled in from reference TRBV5-1 and TRBJ2-6, reads KAGVTQTPRYLIKTRGQQVTLSCSPISGHRSVSWYQQTPGQGLQFLFEYFSETQRNKGNFPGRFSGRQFSNSRSEMNVSTLELGDSALYLCASSLDAGGSGANVLTFGAGSRLTVL.

This chain connects TRBV28 to TRBJ2-2, with 8 positions matching TRBD2. CDR3 size: 15 residues. The V segment lost 3 bases and the J segment 3 bases; nucleotides outside the gene matches: 3. From germline, CDR1 is MDHEN and CDR2 SYDVKM. The CDR3 region is CASSLLSGDTGELFF. In DNA, the CDR3 is TGTGCCAGCAGTTTGCTTAGCGGGGACACCGGGGAGCTGTTTTTT. Together with reference TRBV28 and TRBJ2-2, the CDR3 gives the full variable domain: DVKVTQSSRYLVKRTGEKVFLECVQDMDHENMFWYRQDPGLGLRLIYFSYDVKMKEKGDIPEGYSVSREKKERFSLILESASTNQTSMYLCASSLLSGDTGELFFGEGSRLTVL.

Notes on this clone: Mismatch with germline at one junction end may stem from a read error. The V gene is TRBV12-3 or TRBV12-4, the J gene TRBJ2-3, with D tentatively TRBD2 (7 bases). The CDR3 covers 13 residues. CDR3 region: CASSLEGGDTQYF. CDR3 in DNA: TGTGCCAGCAGCTTAGAGGGGGGGGATACGCAGTATTTT.

CDR3 sequence reads: CASSLDTPYNEQFF. The DNA for the CDR3 is TGCGCCAGCAGCCTTGACACCCCTTACAATGAGCAGTTCTTC. The gene calls are TRBV5-1 and TRBJ2-1; D call uncertain. This CDR3 region has 14 residues. V shed 4 bases and J shed 4 bases, with 12 bases lying between them. Germline assignment: CDR1 SGHRS and CDR2 YFSETQ.

This clone was seen a few times. The CDR3 region is CASSETGVGQPQHF. The CDR3, as DNA: TGCGCCAGCAGTGAGACAGGGGTGGGTCAGCCCCAGCATTTT. This chain uses TRBV10-1 with TRBJ1-5; 7 positions agree with TRBD1. This CDR3 spans 14 amino acids. Germline lookup yields CDR1 WNHNN and CDR2 SYGVQD (reference sequence). After removal of 2 bases from V and 6 bases from J, the junction contained 4 bases not matched to a gene.

This clone has just one count. The chain recombines TRBV21-1 with TRBJ2-1; no check of the table's D call, TRBD2, against the DNA was made. TRBV21-1 represents a pseudogene. The length of the CDR3 is 20 residues. CDR3 amino acids: CASSKGGLAGGPGSYNEQFF. In DNA form, the CDR3 reads TGTGCCAGCAGCAAAGGTGGACTAGCGGGAGGCCCAGGCTCCTACAATGAGCAGTTCTTC.